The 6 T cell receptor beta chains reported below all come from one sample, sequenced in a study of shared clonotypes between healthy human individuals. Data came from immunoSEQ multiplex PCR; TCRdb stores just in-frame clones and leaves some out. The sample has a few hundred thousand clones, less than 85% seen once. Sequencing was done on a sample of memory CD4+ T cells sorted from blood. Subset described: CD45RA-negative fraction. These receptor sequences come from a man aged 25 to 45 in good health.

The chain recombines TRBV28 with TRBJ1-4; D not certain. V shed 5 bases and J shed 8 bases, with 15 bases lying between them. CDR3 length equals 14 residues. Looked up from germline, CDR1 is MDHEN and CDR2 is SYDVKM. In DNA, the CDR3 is TGTGCCAGCAGTCCCAGGTCAAGTCGCGAAAAACTGTTTTTT. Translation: CASSPRSSREKLFF.

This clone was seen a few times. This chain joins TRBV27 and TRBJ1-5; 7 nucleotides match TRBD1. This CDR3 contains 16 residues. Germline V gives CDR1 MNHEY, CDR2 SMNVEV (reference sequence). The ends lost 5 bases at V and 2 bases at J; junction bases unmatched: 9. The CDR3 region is CASSDRQGHGNQPQHF. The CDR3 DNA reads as TGTGCCAGCAGTGATAGACAGGGCCATGGCAATCAGCCCCAGCATTTT.

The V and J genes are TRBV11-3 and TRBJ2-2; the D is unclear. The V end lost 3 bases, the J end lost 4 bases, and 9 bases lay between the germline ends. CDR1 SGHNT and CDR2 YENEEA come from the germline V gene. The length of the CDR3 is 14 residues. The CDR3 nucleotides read TGTGCCAGCAGCTTGGGAACCGGCACCGGGGAGCTGTTTTTT. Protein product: CASSLGTGTGELFF.

The chain's CDR3 is CASSDILYTIYF. The DNA of the CDR3 is TGTGCCAGCAGTGATATCTTATACACCATATATTTT. The gene calls are TRBV6-1 and TRBJ1-3, with D uncertain. Per the germline V gene, CDR1 is MNHNS and CDR2 is SASEGT. The CDR3 consists of 12 residues. Deletions cut 3 bases from V and 8 bases from J, with 8 bases between.

CDR3 protein: CASSVGTGLSYEQYF. CDR3 in DNA: TGTGCCAGCAGCGTTGGGACAGGGCTCTCCTACGAGCAGTACTTC. The V and J genes are TRBV7-8 and TRBJ2-7, with 9 positions matching TRBD1. The CDR3 consists of 15 residues. V was pared by 5 bases and J by 0 bases, with 5 bases of the junction left unmatched. From germline, CDR1 is SGHVS and CDR2 FQNEAQ.

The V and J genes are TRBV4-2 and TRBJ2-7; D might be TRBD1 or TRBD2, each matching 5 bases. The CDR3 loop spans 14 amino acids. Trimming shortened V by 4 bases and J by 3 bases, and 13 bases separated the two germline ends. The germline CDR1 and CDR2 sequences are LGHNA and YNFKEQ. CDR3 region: CASSLTGTDYEQYF. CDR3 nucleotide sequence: TGTGCCAGCAGCCTTACCGGGACGGACTACGAGCAGTACTTC.